The sequence of this T cell receptor beta chain was determined in a study of OX40 agonist ivuxolimab in advanced cancers. A note on this clone: The antigen remains unidentified.

Here immunoSEQ multiplex PCR was the method, and the copy in TCRdb shows in-frame clones only, minus some. In the table there are about 69,000 clones, roughly 89% of which are singletons. Study-level points and caveats: Averaging showed that CD8+ T cells had more expanded clones than CD4+ did.

This CDR3 spans 16 amino acids. This chain connects TRBV21-1 to TRBJ1-2. TRBV21-1 is a pseudogene locus. The clonotype was recovered from an adult with an advanced solid tumor such as melanoma, head and neck, liver or kidney cancer. The sample consisted of CD4+ or CD8+ T cells sorted from blood, taken in a trial of the OX40 agonist ivuxolimab. CDR3 DNA sequence: TGTGCCAGCAGAGAGGTTCTAGCTACAGAAGCCTATGGCTACACCTTC. Amino acids: CASREVLATEAYGYTF.